These T cell receptor beta chains were read from a single sample in a study of OX40 agonist ivuxolimab in advanced cancers. Sequenced by immunoSEQ multiplex PCR; TCRdb stores in-frame clones only, minus some. The table lists 60,000 to 85,000 clones, roughly 90% of them singletons, with around 0.95% in the top ten. The sample here was CD4+ or CD8+ T cells sorted from blood, taken in a trial of the OX40 agonist ivuxolimab. These TCRs come from an adult with an advanced solid tumor such as melanoma, head and neck, liver or kidney cancer. The CDR3 runs from the conserved cysteine through the conserved F or W. Each record gives: V gene, D gene, J gene, CDR3 DNA, CDR3 protein. A D gene is named only where the DNA matches it firmly.

TRBV21-1	.	TRBJ2-7	TGTGCCAGCAGCTACAGACCTTACTACGAGCAGTACTTC	CASSYRPYYEQYF
TRBV27	.	TRBJ2-5	TGTGCCAGCCGGGGTACGAGAACCCAGTACTTC	CASRGTRTQYF
TRBV19	.	TRBJ2-6	TGTGCCAGTAGTGTAAAGGGCCACTCTGGGGCCAACGTCCTGACTTTC	CASSVKGHSGANVLTF
TRBV29-1	.	TRBJ2-5	TGCAGCGTTGATTCGGTCCGACTGGGGGAGACCCAGTACTTC	CSVDSVRLGETQYF
TRBV28	.	TRBJ2-2	TGTGCCAGCAGTTTTCCGGGGTCGGGCACCGGGGAGCTGTTTTTT	CASSFPGSGTGELFF
TRBV28	TRBD1	TRBJ1-5	TGTGCCAGCAGATCAACCGGGACAGGGTACAATCAGCCCCAGCATTTT	CASRSTGTGYNQPQHF
TRBV7-9	.	TRBJ2-7	TGTGCCAGCAGCTTAAATCCAGGGGGGACCTACGAGCAGTACTTC	CASSLNPGGTYEQYF
TRBV9	TRBD1	TRBJ2-5	TGTGCCAGCAGCGTAGCACAGGGGGTGGAGACCCAGTACTTC	CASSVAQGVETQYF
TRBV6-1	.	TRBJ2-1	TGTGCCAGCAGTGAGGGCAGGCCTTACAATGAGCAGTTCTTC	CASSEGRPYNEQFF
TRBV4-1	.	TRBJ1-5	TGCGCCAGCAGCCTTGGGTTGGGGACTCCCCAGCCCCAGCATTTT	CASSLGLGTPQPQHF
TRBV6-5	.	TRBJ2-5	TGTGCCAGCAGTCCAAGGGGGAGGGCCTTGAAGACCCAGTACTTC	CASSPRGRALKTQYF
TRBV21-1	.	TRBJ2-3	TGTGCCAGCAGCAAAGGGAGGAGGGGGCACATAGCCAGATACGCAGTATTT	CASSKGRRGHIARYAVF
TRBV7-3	TRBD2	TRBJ2-7	TGTGCCAGCAGCCGGACTAGCGGGAGGAATTACGAGCAGTACTTC	CASSRTSGRNYEQYF
TRBV25-1	.	TRBJ2-7	TGTGCCAGCAGTTCCGGGAGCAGCTCCTACGAGCAGTACTTC	CASSSGSSSYEQYF
TRBV7-2	.	TRBJ2-3	TGTGCCAGCAGGCTAGCTTACCTCACAGATACGCAGTATTTT	CASRLAYLTDTQYF
TRBV23-1	.	TRBJ2-5	TGCGCCAGCAGTCAAGGAGGGTGGAGGGAGACCCAGTACTTC	CASSQGGWRETQYF
TRBV5-1	.	TRBJ1-4	TGCGCCAGCAGGGTCCAGCTCGCAACTAATGAAAAACTGTTTTTT	CASRVQLATNEKLFF
TRBV5-8	.	TRBJ1-5	TGTGCCAGCAGCTACCGGAGAGATCAGCCCCAGCATTTT	CASSYRRDQPQHF
TRBV4-1	TRBD2	TRBJ2-7	TGCGCCAGCAGCCACTGGTGGGGGAGGGCCAGCACACTCTCCTCCTACGAGCAGTACTTC	CASSHWWGRASTLSSYEQYF
TRBV5-5	TRBD1	TRBJ2-7	TGTGCCAGCAGCTCCGGGACAGAGCCCTACGAGCAGTACTTC	CASSSGTEPYEQYF